The sample holds a few counts of the clone carrying this T cell receptor (beta chain). Its antigen remains unidentified. This specimen belongs to a study of response to subunit inactivated influenza vaccine. Findings and caveats of the study: Researchers suggested that each seasonal influenza vaccination recruits few new T cells.

In TCRdb, the RT-PCR reads were re-called with MiXCR into one record per CDR3 protein. The table lists under 800,000 distinct CDR3 sequences, about 15% of them singletons. This CDR3 is built from 15 residues. V trimming: 4 bases; J trimming: 5 bases; junction bases outside the gene matches: 5. This chain connects TRBV12-3 or TRBV12-4 to TRBJ2-3; 11 bases are shared with TRBD2. The sequencing used PBMCs from blood, collected 14 days before vaccination. This clonotype was sampled from a man aged 45-65 years who received an inactivated influenza vaccine. The CDR3: CASSSRLAGIDTQYF. The CDR3 DNA is TGTGCCAGCAGTTCAAGACTAGCGGGGATAGATACGCAGTATTTT.